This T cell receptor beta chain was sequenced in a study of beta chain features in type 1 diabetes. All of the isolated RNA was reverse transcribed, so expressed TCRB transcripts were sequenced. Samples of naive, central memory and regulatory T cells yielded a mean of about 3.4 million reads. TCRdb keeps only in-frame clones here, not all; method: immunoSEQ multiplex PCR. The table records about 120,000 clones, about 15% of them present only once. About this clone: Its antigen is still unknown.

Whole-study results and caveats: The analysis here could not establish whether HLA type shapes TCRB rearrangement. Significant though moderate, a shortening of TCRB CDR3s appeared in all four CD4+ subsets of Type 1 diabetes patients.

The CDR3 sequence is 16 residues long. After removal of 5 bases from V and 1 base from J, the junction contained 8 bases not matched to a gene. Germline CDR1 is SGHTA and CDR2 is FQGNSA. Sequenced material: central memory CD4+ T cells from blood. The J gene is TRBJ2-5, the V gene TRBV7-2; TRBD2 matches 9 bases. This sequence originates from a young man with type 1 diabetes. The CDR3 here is CASSRDPSGAQETQYF. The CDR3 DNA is TGTGCCAGCAGCCGAGACCCTAGCGGGGCCCAAGAGACCCAGTACTTC.